Detailed here is one TCR beta chain. Repertoires were generated with immunoSEQ multiplex PCR, while TCRdb's copy carries only in-frame clones and drops some. In the table there are over 100,000 clones, roughly 84% of which are singletons. The sample comes from a study of blood T cell repertoires in COVID-19. Cohort 3 donors counted as recovered after two negative PCRs, clearance, or resolved symptoms. The sequence was obtained from a woman in her 30s who had recovered from COVID-19. Sequencing was done on a sample of PBMCs or T cells enriched from blood (not recorded which).

CDR3 sequence reads: CASSLVVERQVGQFF. In nucleotides, the CDR3 is TGTGCCAGCAGCTTAGTGGTTGAGCGGCAGGTGGGGCAGTTCTTC. The chain couples TRBV7-2 to TRBJ2-1, with D possibly matching TRBD2 (5 bases). This CDR3 has 15 residues. Germline-derived CDR1 and CDR2 are SGHTA and FQGNSA. Trimming removed 1 base from V and 12 bases from J, with 19 bases in between.